Sequencing of this TCR beta chain was carried out in a study of T-cell memory formation after mild COVID-19. Study-wide findings and caveats: Some responding clones appeared in pre-infection memory, suggesting cross-reactive memory joined. A second wave expanding day 15 to 37 was CD4+-biased; contracting clones were balanced.

Barcoded TCR alpha and TCR beta cDNA libraries with UMIs came from 5'RACE using constant-segment primers. TCRdb ran MiXCR on the 5' RACE reads and lists one entry per CDR3 protein. There are roughly 400,000 distinct CDR3 sequences in the sample; roughly 15% occur only once, and about 22% lies in the top ten. Looked up from germline, CDR1 is MNHEY and CDR2 is SVGAGI. Trimming left V 2 bases short and J 4 bases short, with 14 bases between. The CDR3 consists of 15 residues. Concerning this clonotype: The antigen remains unidentified.

J is TRBJ1-2 and V is TRBV6-5, with D possibly matching TRBD1 (5 bases). The specimen sequenced was PBMCs or a T cell subset sorted from them (not recorded which). The TCR was taken from a man aged 18 to 30 who had mild COVID-19 (a few samples of this study predate the infection). Cell type and time point are not known. The CDR3 nucleotides read TGTGCCAGCAGTTACGATGTCAGGGACCGCTATGGCTACACCTTC. Its translation: CASSYDVRDRYGYTF.